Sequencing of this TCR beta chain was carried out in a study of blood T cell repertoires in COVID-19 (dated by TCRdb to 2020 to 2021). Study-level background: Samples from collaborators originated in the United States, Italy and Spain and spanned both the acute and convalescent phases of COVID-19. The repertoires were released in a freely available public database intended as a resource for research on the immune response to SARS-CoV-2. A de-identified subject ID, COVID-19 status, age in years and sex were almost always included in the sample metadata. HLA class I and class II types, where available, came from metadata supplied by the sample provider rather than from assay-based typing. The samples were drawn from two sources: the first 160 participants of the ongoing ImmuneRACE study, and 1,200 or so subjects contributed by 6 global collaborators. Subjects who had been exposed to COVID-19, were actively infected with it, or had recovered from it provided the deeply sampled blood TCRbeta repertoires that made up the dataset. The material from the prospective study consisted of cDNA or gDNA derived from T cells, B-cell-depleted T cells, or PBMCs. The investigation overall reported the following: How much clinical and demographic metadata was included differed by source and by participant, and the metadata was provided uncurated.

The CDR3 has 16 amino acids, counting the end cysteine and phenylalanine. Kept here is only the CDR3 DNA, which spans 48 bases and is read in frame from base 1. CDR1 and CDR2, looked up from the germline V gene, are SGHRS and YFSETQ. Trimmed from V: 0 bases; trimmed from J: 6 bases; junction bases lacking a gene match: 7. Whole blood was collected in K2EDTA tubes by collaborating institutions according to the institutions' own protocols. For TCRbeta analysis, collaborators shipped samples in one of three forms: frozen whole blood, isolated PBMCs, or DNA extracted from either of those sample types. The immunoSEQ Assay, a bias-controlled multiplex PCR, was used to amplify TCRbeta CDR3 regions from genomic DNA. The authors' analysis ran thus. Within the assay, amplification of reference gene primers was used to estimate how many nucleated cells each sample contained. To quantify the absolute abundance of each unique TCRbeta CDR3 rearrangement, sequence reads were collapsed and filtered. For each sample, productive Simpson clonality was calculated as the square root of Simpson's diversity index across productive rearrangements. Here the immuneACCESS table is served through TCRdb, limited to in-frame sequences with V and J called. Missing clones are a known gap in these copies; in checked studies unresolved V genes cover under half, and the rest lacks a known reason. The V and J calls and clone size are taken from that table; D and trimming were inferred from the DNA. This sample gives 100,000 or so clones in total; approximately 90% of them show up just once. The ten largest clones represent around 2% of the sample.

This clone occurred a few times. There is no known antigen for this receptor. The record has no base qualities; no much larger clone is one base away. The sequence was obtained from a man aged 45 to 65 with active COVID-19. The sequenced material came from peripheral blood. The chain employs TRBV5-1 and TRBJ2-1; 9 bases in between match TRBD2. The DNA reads TGCGCCAGCAGCTTGGACGCTAGCGGGACGATCAATGAGCAGTTCTTC. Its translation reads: CASSLDASGTINEQFF.